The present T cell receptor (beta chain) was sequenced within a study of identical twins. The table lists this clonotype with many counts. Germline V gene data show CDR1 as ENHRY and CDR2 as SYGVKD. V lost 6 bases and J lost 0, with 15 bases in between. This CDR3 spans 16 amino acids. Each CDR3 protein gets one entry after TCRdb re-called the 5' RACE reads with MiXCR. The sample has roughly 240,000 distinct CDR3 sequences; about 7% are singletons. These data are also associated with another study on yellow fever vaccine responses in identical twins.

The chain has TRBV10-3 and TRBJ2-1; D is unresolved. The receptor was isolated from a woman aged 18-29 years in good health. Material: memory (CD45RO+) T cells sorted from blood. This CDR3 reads CAISAPGSSSYNEQFF. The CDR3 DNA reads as TGTGCCATCAGCGCCCCGGGCTCCAGCTCCTACAATGAGCAGTTCTTC.